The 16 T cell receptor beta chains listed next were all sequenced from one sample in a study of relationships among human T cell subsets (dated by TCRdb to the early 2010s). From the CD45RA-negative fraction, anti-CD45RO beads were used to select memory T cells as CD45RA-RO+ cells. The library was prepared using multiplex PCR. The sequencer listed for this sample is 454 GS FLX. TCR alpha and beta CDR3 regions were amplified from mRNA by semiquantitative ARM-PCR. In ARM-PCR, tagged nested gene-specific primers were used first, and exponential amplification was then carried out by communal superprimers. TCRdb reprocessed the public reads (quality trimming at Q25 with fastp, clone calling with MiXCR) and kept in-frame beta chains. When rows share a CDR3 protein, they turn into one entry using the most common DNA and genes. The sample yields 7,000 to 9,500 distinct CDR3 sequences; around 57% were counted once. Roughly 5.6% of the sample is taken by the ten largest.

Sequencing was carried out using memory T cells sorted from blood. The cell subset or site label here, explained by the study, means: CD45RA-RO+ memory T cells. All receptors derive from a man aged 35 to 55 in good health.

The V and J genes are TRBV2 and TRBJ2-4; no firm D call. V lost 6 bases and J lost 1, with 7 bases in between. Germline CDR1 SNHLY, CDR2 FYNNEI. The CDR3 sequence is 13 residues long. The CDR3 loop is CASRGDAKNIQYF. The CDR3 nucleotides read TGTGCCAGCAGGGGTGATGCCAAAAACATTCAGTACTTC.

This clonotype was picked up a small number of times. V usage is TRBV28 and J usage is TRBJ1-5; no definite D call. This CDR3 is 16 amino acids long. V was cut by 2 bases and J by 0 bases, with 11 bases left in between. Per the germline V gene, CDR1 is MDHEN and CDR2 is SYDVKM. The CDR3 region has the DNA TGTGCCAGCAGTTTAGAGGGTGCCCATAGCAATCAGCCCCAGCATTTT. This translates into CASSLEGAHSNQPQHF.

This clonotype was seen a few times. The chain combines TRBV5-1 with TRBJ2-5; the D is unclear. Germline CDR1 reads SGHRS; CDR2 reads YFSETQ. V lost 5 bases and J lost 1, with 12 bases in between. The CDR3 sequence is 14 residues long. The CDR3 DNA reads TGCGCCAGCAGTCCCGGCCTAACCCAAGAGACCCAGTACTTC. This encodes CASSPGLTQETQYF.

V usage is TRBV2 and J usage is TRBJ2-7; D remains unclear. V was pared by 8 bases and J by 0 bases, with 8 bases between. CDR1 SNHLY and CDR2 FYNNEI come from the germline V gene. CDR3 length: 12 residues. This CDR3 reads CASDDDSYEQYF. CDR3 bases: TGTGCCAGCGACGACGACTCCTACGAGCAGTACTTC.

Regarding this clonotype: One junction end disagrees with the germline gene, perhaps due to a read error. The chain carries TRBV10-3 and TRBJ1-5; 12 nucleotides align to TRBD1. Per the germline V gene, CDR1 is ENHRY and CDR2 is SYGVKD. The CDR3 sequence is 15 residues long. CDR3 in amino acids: CAISSGTGGNQSQHF. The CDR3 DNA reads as TGTGCCATCAGCTCCGGGACAGGGGGCAATCAGTCCCAGCATTTT.

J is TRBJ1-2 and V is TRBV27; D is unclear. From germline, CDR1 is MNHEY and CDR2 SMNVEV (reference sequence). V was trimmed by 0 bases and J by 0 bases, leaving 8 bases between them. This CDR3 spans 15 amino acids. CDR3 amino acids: CASSLSIRTNYGYTF. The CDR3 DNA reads TGTGCCAGCAGTTTATCGATCCGGACTAACTATGGCTACACCTTC.

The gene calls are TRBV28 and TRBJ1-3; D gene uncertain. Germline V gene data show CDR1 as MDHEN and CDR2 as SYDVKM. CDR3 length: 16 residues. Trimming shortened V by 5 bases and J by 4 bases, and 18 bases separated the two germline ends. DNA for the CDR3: TGTGCCAGCAGTCCTTCTAGAACCACTCCCGGAAACACCATATATTTT. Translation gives CASSPSRTTPGNTIYF.

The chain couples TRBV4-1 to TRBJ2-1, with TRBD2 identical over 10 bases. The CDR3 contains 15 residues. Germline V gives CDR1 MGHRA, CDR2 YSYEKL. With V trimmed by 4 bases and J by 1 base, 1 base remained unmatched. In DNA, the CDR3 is TGCGCCAGCAGCCCAGCGGGGGGGTCCTACAATGAGCAGTTCTTC. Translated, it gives CASSPAGGSYNEQFF.

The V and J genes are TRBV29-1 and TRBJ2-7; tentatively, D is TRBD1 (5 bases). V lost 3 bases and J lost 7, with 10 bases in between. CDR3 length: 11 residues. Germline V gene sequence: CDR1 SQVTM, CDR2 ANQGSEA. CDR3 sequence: CSVDQGAEQYF. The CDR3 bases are TGCAGCGTTGATCAAGGGGCAGAGCAGTACTTC.

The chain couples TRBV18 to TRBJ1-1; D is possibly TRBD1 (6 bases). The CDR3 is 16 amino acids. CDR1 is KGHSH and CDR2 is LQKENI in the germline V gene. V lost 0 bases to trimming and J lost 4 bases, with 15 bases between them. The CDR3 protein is CASSPPSGAKVTEAFF. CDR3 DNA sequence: TGTGCCAGCTCACCACCGTCGGGGGCTAAGGTCACTGAAGCTTTCTTT.

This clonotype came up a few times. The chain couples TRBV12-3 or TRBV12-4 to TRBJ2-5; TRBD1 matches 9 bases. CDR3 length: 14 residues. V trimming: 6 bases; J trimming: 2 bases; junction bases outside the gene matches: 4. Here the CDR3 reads CASSLGTGQETQYF. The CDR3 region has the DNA TGTGCCAGCAGCCTCGGGACAGGGCAAGAGACCCAGTACTTC.

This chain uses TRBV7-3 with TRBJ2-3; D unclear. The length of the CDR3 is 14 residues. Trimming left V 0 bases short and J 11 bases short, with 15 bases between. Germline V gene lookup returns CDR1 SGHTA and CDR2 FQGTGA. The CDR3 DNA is TGTGCCAGCAGCTTAACGAACAGCCCAGGAAGGCAGTATTTT. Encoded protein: CASSLTNSPGRQYF.

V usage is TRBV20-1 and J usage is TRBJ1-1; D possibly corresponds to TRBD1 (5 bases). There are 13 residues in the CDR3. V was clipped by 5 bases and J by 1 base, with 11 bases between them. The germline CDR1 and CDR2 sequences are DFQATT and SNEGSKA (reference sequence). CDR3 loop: CSAYSTGNTEAFF. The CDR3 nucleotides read TGCAGTGCTTACTCAACAGGGAACACTGAAGCTTTCTTT.

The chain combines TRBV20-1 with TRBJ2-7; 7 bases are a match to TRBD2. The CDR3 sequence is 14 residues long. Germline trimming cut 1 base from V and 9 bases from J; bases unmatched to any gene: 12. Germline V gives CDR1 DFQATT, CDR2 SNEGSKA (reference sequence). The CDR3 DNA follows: TGCAGTGCTAGAGGAGGGACTATCCTACGAGGGCAGTACTTC. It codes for CSARGGTILRGQYF.

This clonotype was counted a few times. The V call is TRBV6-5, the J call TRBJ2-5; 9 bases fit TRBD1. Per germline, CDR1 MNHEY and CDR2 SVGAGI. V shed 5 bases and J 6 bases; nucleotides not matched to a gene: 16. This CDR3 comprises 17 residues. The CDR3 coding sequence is TGTGCCAGCAGTGCTACCTCCGGGACAGGGTATAGGAAGACCCAGTACTTC. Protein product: CASSATSGTGYRKTQYF.

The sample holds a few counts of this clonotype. In DNA form, the CDR3 reads TGTGCCAGCACCCCGGGCGGGGCGCGAGAGACCCAGTACTTC. This encodes CASTPGGARETQYF. This chain connects TRBV28 to TRBJ2-5; D perhaps matches TRBD2 (6 bases). CDR3 length: 14 amino acids. Germline V gene sequence: CDR1 MDHEN, CDR2 SYDVKM. V shed 7 bases and J shed 4 bases, with 16 bases lying between them.